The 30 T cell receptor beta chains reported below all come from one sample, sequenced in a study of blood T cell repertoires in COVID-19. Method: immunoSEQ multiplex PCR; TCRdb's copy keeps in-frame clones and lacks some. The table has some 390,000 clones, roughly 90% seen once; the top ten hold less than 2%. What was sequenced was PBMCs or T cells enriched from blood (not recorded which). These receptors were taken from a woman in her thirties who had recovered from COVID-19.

Here the CDR3 reads CASSSLFGDYEQYF. The CDR3 nucleotides read TGCGCCAGCAGCTCCCTCTTTGGAGACTACGAGCAGTACTTC. This chain links TRBV5-1 with TRBJ2-7; D uncertain. V gave up 3 bases and J gave up 3 bases, with 13 bases separating them. CDR1 is SGHRS and CDR2 is YFSETQ in the germline V gene. The CDR3 extends over 14 amino acids. The full variable domain, completed using reference TRBV5-1 and TRBJ2-7, is KAGVTQTPRYLIKTRGQQVTLSCSPISGHRSVSWYQQTPGQGLQFLFEYFSETQRNKGNFPGRFSGRQFSNSRSEMNVSTLELGDSALYLCASSSLFGDYEQYFGPGTRLTVT.

DNA of the CDR3: TGTGCCAGCACCCCCCAGATCGTCTACAATGAGCAGTTCTTC. It codes for CASTPQIVYNEQFF. V and J are TRBV28 and TRBJ2-1; D not certain. Germline V gene lookup returns CDR1 MDHEN and CDR2 SYDVKM. This CDR3 comprises 14 residues. V was clipped by 7 bases and J by 3 bases, with 13 bases between them.

The CDR3 protein is CASSFPDSHGYTF. In nucleotides, the CDR3 is TGTGCCAGCAGTTTCCCCGACAGCCATGGCTACACCTTC. The V call is TRBV12-3 or TRBV12-4, the J call TRBJ1-2; TRBD1 might be the D (5 bases). The CDR3 is made up of 13 amino acids. Trimming took 3 bases from V and 6 from J, leaving 11 bases between them.

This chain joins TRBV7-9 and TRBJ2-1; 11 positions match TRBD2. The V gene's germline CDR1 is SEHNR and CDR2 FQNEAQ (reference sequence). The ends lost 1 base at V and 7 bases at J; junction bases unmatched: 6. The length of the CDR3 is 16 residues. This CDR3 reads CASSLDVAGGKNEQFF. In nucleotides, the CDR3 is TGTGCCAGCAGCTTAGATGTAGCGGGGGGGAAGAATGAGCAGTTCTTC.

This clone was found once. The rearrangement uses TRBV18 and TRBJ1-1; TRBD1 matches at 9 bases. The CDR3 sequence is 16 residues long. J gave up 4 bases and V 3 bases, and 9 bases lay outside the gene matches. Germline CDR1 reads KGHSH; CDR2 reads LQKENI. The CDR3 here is CASSPPGQGRSTEAFF. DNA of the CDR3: TGTGCCAGCTCACCCCCGGGACAGGGAAGATCCACTGAAGCTTTCTTT.

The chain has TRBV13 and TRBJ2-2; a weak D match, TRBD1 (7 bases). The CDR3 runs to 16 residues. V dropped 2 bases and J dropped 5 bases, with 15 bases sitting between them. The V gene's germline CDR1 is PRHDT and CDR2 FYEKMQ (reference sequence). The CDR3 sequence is CASSLRQGRGTGELFF. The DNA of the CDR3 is TGTGCCAGCAGCTTACGACAGGGCCGGGGGACCGGGGAGCTGTTTTTT.

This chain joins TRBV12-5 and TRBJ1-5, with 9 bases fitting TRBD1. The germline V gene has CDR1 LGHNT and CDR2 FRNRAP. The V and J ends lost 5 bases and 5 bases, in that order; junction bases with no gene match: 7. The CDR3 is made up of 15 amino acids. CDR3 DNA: TGTGCTAGTGGTCTGGGGACAGGGAGTTATCAGCCCCAGCATTTT. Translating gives CASGLGTGSYQPQHF.

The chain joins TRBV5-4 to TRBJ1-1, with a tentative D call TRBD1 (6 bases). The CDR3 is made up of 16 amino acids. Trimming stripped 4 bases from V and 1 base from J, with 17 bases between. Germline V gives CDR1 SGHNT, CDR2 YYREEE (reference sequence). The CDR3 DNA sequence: TGTGCCAGCAGCCCCCAGCCGGGACAATGGAACACTGAAGCTTTCTTT. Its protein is CASSPQPGQWNTEAFF.

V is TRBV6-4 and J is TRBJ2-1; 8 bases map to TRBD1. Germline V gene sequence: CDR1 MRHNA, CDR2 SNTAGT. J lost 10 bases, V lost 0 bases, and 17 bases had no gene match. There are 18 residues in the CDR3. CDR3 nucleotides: TGTGCCAGCAGTGACTCGATGTCGGGACAGGAACCCGGAGGGGAGCAGTTCTTC. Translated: CASSDSMSGQEPGGEQFF.

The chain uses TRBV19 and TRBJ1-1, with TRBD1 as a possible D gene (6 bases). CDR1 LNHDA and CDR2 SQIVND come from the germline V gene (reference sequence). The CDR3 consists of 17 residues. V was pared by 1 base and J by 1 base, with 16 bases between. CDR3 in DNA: TGTGCCAGTAGTATAGGGGGGGGCGCTTCCTGGAACACTGAAGCTTTCTTT. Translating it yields CASSIGGGASWNTEAFF.

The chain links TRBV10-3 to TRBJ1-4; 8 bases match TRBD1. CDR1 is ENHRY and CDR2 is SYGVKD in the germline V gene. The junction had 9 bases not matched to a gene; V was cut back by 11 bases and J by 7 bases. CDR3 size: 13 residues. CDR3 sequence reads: CASSGGLGEKLFF. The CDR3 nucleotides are TGTGCCTCCTCAGGGGGCTTGGGTGAAAAACTGTTTTTT.

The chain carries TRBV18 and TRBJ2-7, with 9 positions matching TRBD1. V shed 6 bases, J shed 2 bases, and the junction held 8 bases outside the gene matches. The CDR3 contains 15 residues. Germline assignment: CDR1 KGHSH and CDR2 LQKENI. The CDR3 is CASSGTGSSAYEQYF. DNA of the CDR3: TGTGCCAGCTCGGGGACAGGGAGTTCCGCCTACGAGCAGTACTTC.

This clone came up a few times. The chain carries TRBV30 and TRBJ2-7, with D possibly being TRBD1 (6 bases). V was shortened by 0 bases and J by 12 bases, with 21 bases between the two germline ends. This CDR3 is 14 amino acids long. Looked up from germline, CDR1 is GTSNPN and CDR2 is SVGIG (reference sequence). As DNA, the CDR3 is TGTGCCTGGAGTGTAGGGCGCCTCACAGGGATTCGGTACTTC. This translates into CAWSVGRLTGIRYF.

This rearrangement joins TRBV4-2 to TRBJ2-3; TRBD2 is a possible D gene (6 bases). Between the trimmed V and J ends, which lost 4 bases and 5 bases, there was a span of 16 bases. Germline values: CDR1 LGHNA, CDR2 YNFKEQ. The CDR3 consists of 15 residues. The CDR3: CASSLTGTAQDTQYF. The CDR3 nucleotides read TGTGCCAGCAGCCTTACGGGGACTGCGCAAGATACGCAGTATTTT.

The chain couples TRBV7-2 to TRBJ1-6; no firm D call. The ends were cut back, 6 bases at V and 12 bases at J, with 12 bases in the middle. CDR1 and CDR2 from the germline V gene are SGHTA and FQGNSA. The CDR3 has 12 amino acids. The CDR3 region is CASRLREGPLHF. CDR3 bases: TGTGCCAGCAGGCTAAGGGAGGGACCCCTCCACTTT.

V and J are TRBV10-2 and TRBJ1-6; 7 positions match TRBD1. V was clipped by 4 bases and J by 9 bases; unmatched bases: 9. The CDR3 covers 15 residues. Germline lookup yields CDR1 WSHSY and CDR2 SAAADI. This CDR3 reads CASSGRRQGVSPLHF. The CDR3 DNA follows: TGCGCCAGCAGTGGCCGGAGACAGGGTGTTTCACCCCTCCACTTT.

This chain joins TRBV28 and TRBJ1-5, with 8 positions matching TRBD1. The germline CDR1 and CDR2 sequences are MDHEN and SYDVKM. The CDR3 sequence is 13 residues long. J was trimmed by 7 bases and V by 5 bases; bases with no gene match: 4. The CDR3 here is CASSDGQGQPQHF. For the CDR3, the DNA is TGTGCCAGCAGTGACGGACAGGGCCAGCCCCAGCATTTT.

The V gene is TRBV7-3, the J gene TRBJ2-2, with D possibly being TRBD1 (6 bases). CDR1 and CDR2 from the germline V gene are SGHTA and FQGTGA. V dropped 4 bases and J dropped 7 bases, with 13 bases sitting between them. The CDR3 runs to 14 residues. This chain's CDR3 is CASSSTGLDGELFF. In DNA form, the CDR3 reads TGTGCCAGCAGCTCTACAGGGTTGGACGGGGAGCTGTTTTTT.

The CDR3 reads CASSLVIGVNNEQFF. CDR3 DNA sequence: TGTGCCAGCAGCTTAGTTATCGGGGTCAACAATGAGCAGTTCTTC. The chain couples TRBV7-9 to TRBJ2-1; D may be TRBD2 (5 bases). Germline CDR1 reads SEHNR; CDR2 reads FQNEAQ (reference sequence). Trimming stripped 1 base from V and 5 bases from J, with 12 bases between. The CDR3 totals 15 residues.

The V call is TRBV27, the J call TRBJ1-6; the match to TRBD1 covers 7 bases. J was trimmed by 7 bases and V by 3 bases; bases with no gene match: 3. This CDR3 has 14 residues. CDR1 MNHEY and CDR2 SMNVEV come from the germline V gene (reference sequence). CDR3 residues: CASSFGTANSPLHF. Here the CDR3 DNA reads TGTGCCAGCAGTTTTGGGACAGCAAATTCACCCCTCCACTTT.

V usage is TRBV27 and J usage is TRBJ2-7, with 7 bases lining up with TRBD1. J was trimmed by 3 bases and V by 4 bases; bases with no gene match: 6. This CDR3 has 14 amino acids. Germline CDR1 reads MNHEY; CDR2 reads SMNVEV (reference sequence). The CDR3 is CASSSLQGVYEQYF. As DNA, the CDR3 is TGTGCCAGCAGTTCTTTGCAGGGGGTCTACGAGCAGTACTTC.

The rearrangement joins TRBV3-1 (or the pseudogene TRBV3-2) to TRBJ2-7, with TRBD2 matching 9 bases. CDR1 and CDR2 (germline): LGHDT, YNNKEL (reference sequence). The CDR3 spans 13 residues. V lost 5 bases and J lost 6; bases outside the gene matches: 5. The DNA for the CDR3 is TGTGCCAGCAGCGCACTAGCGGGTTTCGAGCAGTACTTC. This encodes CASSALAGFEQYF.

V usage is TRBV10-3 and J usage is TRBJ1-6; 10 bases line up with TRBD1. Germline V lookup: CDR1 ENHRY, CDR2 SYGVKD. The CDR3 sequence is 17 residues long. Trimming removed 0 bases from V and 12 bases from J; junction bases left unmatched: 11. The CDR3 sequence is CAISESIQGQGWKPLHF. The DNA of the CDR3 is TGTGCCATCAGTGAGTCGATTCAGGGACAGGGGTGGAAACCCCTCCACTTT.

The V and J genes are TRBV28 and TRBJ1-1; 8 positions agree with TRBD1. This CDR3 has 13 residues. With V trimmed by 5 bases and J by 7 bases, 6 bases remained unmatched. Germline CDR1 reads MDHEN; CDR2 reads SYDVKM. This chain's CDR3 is CASSQTGADEAFF. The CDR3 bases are TGTGCCAGCAGTCAGACAGGGGCGGATGAAGCTTTCTTT.

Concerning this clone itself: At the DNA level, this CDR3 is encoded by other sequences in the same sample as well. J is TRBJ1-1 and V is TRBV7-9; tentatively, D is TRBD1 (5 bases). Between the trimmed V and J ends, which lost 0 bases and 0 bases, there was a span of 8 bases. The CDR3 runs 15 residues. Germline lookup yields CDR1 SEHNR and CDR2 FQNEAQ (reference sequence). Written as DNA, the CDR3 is TGTGCCAGCAGCTTAGCGCAGGGCTTGAACACTGAAGCTTTCTTT. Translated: CASSLAQGLNTEAFF.

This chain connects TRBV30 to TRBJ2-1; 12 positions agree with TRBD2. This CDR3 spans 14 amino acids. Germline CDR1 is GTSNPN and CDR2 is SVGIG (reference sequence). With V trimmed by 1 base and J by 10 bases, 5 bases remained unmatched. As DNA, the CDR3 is TGTGCCTGGAGTGCCGCTAGCGGGAGGGACGAGCAGTTCTTC. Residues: CAWSAASGRDEQFF.

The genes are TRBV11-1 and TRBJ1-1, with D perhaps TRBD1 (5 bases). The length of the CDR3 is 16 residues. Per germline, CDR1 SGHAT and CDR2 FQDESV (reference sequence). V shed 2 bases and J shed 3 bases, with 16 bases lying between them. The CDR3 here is CASSLRPGREYTEAFF. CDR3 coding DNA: TGTGCCAGCAGCTTACGGCCAGGGAGGGAGTACACTGAAGCTTTCTTT.

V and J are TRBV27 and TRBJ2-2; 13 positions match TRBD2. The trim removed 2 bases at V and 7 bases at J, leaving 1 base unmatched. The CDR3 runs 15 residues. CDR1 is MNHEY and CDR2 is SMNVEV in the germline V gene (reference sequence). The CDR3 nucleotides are TGTGCCAGCAGTTTAACTAGCGGGGGGGGCGGGGAGCTGTTTTTT. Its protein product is CASSLTSGGGGELFF.

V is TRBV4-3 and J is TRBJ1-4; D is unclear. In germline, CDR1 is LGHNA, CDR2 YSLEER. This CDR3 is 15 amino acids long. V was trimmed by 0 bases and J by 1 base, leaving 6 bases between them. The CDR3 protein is CASSQEHITNEKLFF. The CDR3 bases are TGCGCCAGCAGCCAAGAACACATAACTAATGAAAAACTGTTTTTT.

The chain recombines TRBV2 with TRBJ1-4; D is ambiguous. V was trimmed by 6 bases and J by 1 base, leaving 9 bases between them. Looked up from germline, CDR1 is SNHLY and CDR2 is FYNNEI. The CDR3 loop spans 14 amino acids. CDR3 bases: TGTGCCAGCAGCCCCGGTGGAACTAATGAAAAACTGTTTTTT. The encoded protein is CASSPGGTNEKLFF.